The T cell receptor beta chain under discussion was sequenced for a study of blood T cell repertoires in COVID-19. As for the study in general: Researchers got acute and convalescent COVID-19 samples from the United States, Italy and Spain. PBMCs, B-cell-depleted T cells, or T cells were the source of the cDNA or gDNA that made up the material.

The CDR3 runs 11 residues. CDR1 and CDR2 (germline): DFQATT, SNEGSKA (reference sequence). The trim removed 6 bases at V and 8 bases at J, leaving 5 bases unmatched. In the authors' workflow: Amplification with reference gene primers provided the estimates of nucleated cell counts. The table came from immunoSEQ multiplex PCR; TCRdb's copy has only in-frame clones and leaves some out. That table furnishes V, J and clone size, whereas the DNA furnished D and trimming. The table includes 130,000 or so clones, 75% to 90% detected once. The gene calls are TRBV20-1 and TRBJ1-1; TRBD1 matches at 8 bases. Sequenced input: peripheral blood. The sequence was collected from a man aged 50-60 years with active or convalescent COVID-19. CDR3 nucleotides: TGCAGTGCCACAGGGGGAAGCGAAGCTTTCTTT. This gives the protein CSATGGSEAFF.